Given below is one TCR beta chain in context. The CDR3 runs 17 residues. Germline V gene data show CDR1 as SGHDN and CDR2 as FVKESK. The V gene lost 1 base and the J gene lost 1 base, with 16 bases spanning the gap. Repertoires were generated with immunoSEQ multiplex PCR, while TCRdb's copy carries only in-frame clones and drops some. Of more than 80,000 clones in the sample, 90% to 95% were seen once. These data originate in a study of OX40 agonist ivuxolimab in advanced cancers. Sequenced here: CD4+ or CD8+ T cells sorted from blood, sampled in a trial of the OX40 agonist ivuxolimab. The chain has TRBV14 and TRBJ2-5; D possibly matches TRBD1 or TRBD2 (6 bases each). The sequence was collected from an adult with an advanced solid tumor such as melanoma, head and neck, liver or kidney cancer. CDR3 bases: TGTGCCAGCAGCCAAGGGGTACAGGGACTCAGCCAAGAGACCCAGTACTTC. This translates into CASSQGVQGLSQETQYF. Full variable domain (rest looked up from reference TRBV14 and TRBJ2-5): EAGVTQFPSHSVIEKGQTVTLRCDPISGHDNLYWYRRVMGKEIKFLLHFVKESKQDESGMPNNRFLAERTGGTYSTLKVQPAELEDSGVYFCASSQGVQGLSQETQYFGPGTRLLVL.